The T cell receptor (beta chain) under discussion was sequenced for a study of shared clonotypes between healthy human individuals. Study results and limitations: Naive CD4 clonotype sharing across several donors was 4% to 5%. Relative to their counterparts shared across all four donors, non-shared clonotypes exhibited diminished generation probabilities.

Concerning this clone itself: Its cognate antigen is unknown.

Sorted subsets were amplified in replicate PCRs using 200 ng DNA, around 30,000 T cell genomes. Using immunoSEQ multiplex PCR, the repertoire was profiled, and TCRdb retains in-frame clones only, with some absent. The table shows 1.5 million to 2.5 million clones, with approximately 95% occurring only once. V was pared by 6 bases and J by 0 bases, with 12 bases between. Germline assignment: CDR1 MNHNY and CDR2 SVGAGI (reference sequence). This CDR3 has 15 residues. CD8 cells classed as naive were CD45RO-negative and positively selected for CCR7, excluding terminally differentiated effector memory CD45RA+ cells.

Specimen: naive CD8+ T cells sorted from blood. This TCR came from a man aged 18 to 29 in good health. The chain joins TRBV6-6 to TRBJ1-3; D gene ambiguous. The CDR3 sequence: CASSAPSTSGNTIYF. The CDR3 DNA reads TGTGCCAGCAGCGCCCCATCCACCTCTGGAAACACCATATATTTT.